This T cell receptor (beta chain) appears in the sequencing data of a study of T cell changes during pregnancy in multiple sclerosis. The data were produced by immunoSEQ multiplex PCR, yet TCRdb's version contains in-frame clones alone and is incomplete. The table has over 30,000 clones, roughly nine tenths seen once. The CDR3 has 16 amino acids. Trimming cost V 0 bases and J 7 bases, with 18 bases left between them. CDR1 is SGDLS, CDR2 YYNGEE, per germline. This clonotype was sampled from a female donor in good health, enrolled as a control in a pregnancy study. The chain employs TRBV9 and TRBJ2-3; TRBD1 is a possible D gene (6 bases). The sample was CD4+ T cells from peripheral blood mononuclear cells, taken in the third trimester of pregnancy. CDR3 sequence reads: CASSVGMGALTNTQYF. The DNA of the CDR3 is TGTGCCAGCAGCGTAGGAATGGGGGCCCTTACAAATACGCAGTATTTT.